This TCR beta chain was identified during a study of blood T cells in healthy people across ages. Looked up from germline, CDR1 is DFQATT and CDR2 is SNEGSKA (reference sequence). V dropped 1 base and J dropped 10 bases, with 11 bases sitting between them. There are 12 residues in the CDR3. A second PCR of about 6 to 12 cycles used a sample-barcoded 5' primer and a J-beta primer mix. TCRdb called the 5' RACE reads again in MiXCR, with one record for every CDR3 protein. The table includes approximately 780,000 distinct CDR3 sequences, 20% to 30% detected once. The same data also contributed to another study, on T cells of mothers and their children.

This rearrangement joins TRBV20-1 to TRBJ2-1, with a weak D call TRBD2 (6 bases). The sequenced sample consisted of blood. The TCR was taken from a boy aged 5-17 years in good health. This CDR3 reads CSARGPREEQFF. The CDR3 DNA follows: TGCAGTGCTAGAGGTCCGCGGGAAGAGCAGTTCTTC.